The 27 T cell receptor beta chains below all came from one sample that was sequenced in a study of CD4 T cells in relation to SARS-CoV-2 and coronaviruses. Sequenced by immunoSEQ multiplex PCR; TCRdb stores in-frame clones only, minus some. The table includes 60,000 to 85,000 clones, 80% to 95% detected once. Unexposed donor CD4+ T cells date from about 2011-2018, before the COVID-19 pandemic. What was sequenced was naive CD4+ T cells from PBMCs. Subset specified: naive CD4+ T cells isolated by negative enrichment. These receptors were obtained from a human donor in good health.

The gene calls are TRBV9 and TRBJ2-7, with a possible D match to TRBD1 (5 bases). V was cut by 0 bases and J by 3 bases, with 7 bases left in between. CDR1 SGDLS and CDR2 YYNGEE come from the germline V gene. The CDR3 runs to 13 residues. The CDR3 region has the DNA TGTGCCAGCAGCGTAGGGGGCAGCTACGAGCAGTACTTC. This encodes CASSVGGSYEQYF.

The rearrangement links TRBV21-1 to TRBJ2-1; TRBD2 is the table's D call, not checked against the DNA. TRBV21-1 is a documented pseudogene. This CDR3 region has 17 residues. The CDR3, as DNA: TGTGCCAGCAGTCCCTTAGAAGCGGGAATTTGTTGCGATGAGCAGTTCTTC. Translating gives CASSPLEAGICCDEQFF.

The CDR3 nucleotides read TGTGCCAGCAAGAATAACAGGGCTGAAGCTTTCTTT. Amino acids: CASKNNRAEAFF. The chain carries TRBV3-1 (or the pseudogene TRBV3-2) and TRBJ1-1; weak D call: TRBD1 (6 bases). Trimming took 7 bases from V and 6 from J, leaving 12 bases between them. Germline loops: CDR1 LGHDT, CDR2 YNNKEL (reference sequence). CDR3 length: 12 residues.

The J gene is TRBJ1-2, the V gene TRBV4-3, with D uncertain. Germline CDR1 and CDR2: LGHNA and YSLEER. The V end was cut by 0 bases, the J end by 8 bases, with 13 bases between. The CDR3 extends over 14 amino acids. The CDR3 region has the DNA TGCGCCAGCAGCCAAGATGAAAGTCTAGGAGGCTACACCTTC. Residues: CASSQDESLGGYTF.

This clone has a handful of counts. V is TRBV5-1 and J is TRBJ2-7; 7 bases match TRBD1. Germline values: CDR1 SGHRS, CDR2 YFSETQ. Germline trimming cut 3 bases from V and 2 bases from J; bases unmatched to any gene: 8. The CDR3 spans 15 residues. CDR3 residues: CASSSNRGSTYEQYF. Here the CDR3 DNA reads TGCGCCAGCAGCTCAAACAGGGGCTCGACCTACGAGCAGTACTTC.

J is TRBJ1-1 and V is TRBV7-3; TRBD1 might be the D (5 bases). CDR1 and CDR2 (germline): SGHTA, FQGTGA. The CDR3 is 16 residues long. V shed 1 base and J shed 7 bases, with 19 bases lying between them. The CDR3 nucleotides are TGTGCCAGCAGCTTAAGTCGTCGGGCAGGGAGCATTGAAGCTTTCTTT. Amino acid sequence: CASSLSRRAGSIEAFF.

The gene calls are TRBV7-2 and TRBJ1-2, with D perhaps matching TRBD1 (5 bases). This CDR3 contains 15 residues. V was shortened by 5 bases and J by 4 bases, with 17 bases between the two germline ends. CDR1 SGHTA and CDR2 FQGNSA come from the germline V gene. The CDR3 sequence is CASSPANPQGYGYTF. As DNA, the CDR3 is TGTGCCAGCAGCCCCGCCAACCCGCAGGGCTATGGCTACACCTTC.

A word on this clone: One end of the junction fails to match germline, which may point to a read error. The chain has TRBV28 and TRBJ1-4; a weak D match, TRBD1 (5 bases). The CDR3 contains 16 residues. Germline V lookup: CDR1 MDHEN, CDR2 SYDVKM. CDR3 DNA sequence: TGTGCCAGCAGCTTATCCGGGGGGGCAACTAATGAAAAACTGTTTTTT. This sequence encodes CASSLSGGATNEKLFF.

Regarding this clone: The identical CDR3 is also encoded by other nucleotide sequences in the sample. The rearrangement links TRBV10-3 to TRBJ2-2, with D uncertain. Germline CDR1 is ENHRY and CDR2 is SYGVKD. The CDR3 sequence is 12 residues long. Trimming removed 8 bases at V and 2 bases at J, with 6 bases between. For the CDR3, the DNA is TGTGCCATCGGACCCAACACCGGGGAGCTGTTTTTT. Protein sequence: CAIGPNTGELFF.

With respect to this clone: The sample has other DNA sequences that encode this CDR3 too. The chain combines TRBV29-1 with TRBJ2-7, with 9 bases that match TRBD1. Germline V gives CDR1 SQVTM, CDR2 ANQGSEA. The trim removed 7 bases at V and 1 base at J, leaving 2 bases unmatched. This CDR3 is 12 amino acids long. CDR3 protein: CSAGQGSYEQYF. CDR3 in DNA: TGCAGCGCTGGACAGGGGTCCTACGAGCAGTACTTC.

This chain uses TRBV21-1 with TRBJ1-3. TRBV21-1 is recorded as a pseudogene. The length of the CDR3 is 16 residues. Here the CDR3 reads CASSPLSPVRGNTIYF. CDR3 sequence (DNA): TGTGCCAGCAGCCCCCTCTCACCGGTCAGAGGCAACACCATATATTTT.

This rearrangement joins TRBV12-3 or TRBV12-4 to TRBJ2-2; perhaps D is TRBD1 or TRBD2 (5 bases each). Deletions cut 7 bases from V and 7 bases from J, with 13 bases between. The CDR3 runs to 13 residues. The CDR3, as DNA: TGTGCCAGCAACGAGGGGTCTATCGGGGAGCTGTTTTTT. Translation: CASNEGSIGELFF.

The J gene is TRBJ2-7, the V gene TRBV30; the D gene is possibly TRBD1 (6 bases). Germline CDR1 is GTSNPN and CDR2 is SVGIG (reference sequence). The CDR3 has 13 residues. Trimming removed 0 bases from V and 3 bases from J, with 9 bases in between. The DNA of the CDR3 is TGTGCCTGGAGTGTACCAGGGGACTACGAGCAGTACTTC. It encodes CAWSVPGDYEQYF.

The chain is built from TRBV10-3 and TRBJ1-5; D perhaps matches TRBD1 (6 bases). Trimming pared 0 bases from V and 6 bases from J, leaving 12 bases between. From germline, CDR1 is ENHRY and CDR2 SYGVKD. The CDR3 is 15 residues long. The CDR3 spells CAISESKGGSQPQHF. The CDR3, as DNA: TGTGCCATCAGTGAGTCGAAGGGGGGAAGTCAGCCCCAGCATTTT.

As concerns this clone: This specimen includes other DNA sequences encoding the same CDR3. V gene TRBV5-1 combines with J gene TRBJ1-3, with 9 bases aligning to TRBD1. Trimming removed 4 bases from V and 2 bases from J; junction bases left unmatched: 4. Germline CDR1 is SGHRS and CDR2 is YFSETQ. The CDR3 is made up of 15 amino acids. The CDR3 region is CASSLGTGTGNTIYF. The CDR3 nucleotides read TGCGCCAGCAGCCTAGGGACAGGGACTGGAAACACCATATATTTT.

The rearrangement uses TRBV30 and TRBJ2-7; TRBD2 is a possible D gene (6 bases). The CDR3 totals 12 residues. Germline CDR1 reads GTSNPN; CDR2 reads SVGIG (reference sequence). The V gene lost 4 bases and the J gene lost 7 bases, with 14 bases spanning the gap. CDR3 residues: CAWTWGVGEQYF. The CDR3 coding sequence is TGTGCCTGGACATGGGGGGTTGGTGAGCAGTACTTC.

This clone occurred once. The genes are TRBV2 and TRBJ2-3; no clear D. This CDR3 spans 12 amino acids. Deletions cut 6 bases from V and 3 bases from J, with 7 bases between. CDR1 and CDR2 (germline): SNHLY, FYNNEI. This CDR3 reads CASSQGTDTQYF. Here the CDR3 DNA reads TGTGCCAGCAGCCAAGGGACAGATACGCAGTATTTT.

This rearrangement joins TRBV5-1 to TRBJ2-3; 8 bases are a match to TRBD2. This CDR3 has 16 residues. The V and J ends lost 8 bases and 4 bases, in that order; junction bases with no gene match: 15. Germline V gene lookup returns CDR1 SGHRS and CDR2 YFSETQ. Here the CDR3 DNA reads TGCGCCAGTGGGACCGGGACTAGTCCAAGATCAGATACGCAGTATTTT. Its translation: CASGTGTSPRSDTQYF.

The chain recombines TRBV5-1 with TRBJ2-2; perhaps TRBD2 as D (7 bases). This CDR3 comprises 18 residues. The germline gives CDR1 SGHRS, CDR2 YFSETQ. Trimming took 0 bases from V and 4 from J, leaving 19 bases between them. The CDR3 nucleotides are TGCGCCAGCAGCTTGGGGGGACTACAGGGAGGAACCACCGGGGAGCTGTTTTTT. Translated, it gives CASSLGGLQGGTTGELFF.

In its sample, this clone was seen once. The J gene is TRBJ2-2, the V gene TRBV19; D not resolved. The CDR3 is made up of 15 amino acids. Trimming removed 3 bases from V and 1 base from J, with 9 bases in between. Germline CDR1 and CDR2: LNHDA and SQIVND (reference sequence). CDR3 bases: TGTGCCAGTAGTATGGCCTGGGGGAACACCGGGGAGCTGTTTTTT. Amino acids: CASSMAWGNTGELFF.

The chain couples TRBV30 to TRBJ1-6; no reliable D call. This CDR3 region has 13 residues. Germline lookup yields CDR1 GTSNPN and CDR2 SVGIG (reference sequence). The germline V and J ends were trimmed by 4 bases and 12 bases, with 16 bases remaining between them. As DNA, the CDR3 is TGTGCCTGGAAGACAAGGGATTTGAGACCCCTCCACTTT. Translation: CAWKTRDLRPLHF.

The gene calls are TRBV3-1 (or the pseudogene TRBV3-2) and TRBJ2-7; D not resolved. Trimming shortened V by 1 base and J by 6 bases, and 13 bases separated the two germline ends. Germline-derived CDR1 and CDR2 are LGHDT and YNNKEL (reference sequence). The CDR3 has 14 amino acids. The CDR3 region is CASSQAETRGEQYF. CDR3 DNA: TGTGCCAGCAGCCAAGCAGAAACACGCGGCGAGCAGTACTTC.

CDR3 nucleotide sequence: TGTGCCAGCAGCCGGACAGAGAGCACAGATACGCAGTATTTT. Translated: CASSRTESTDTQYF. This chain joins TRBV7-2 and TRBJ2-3; possibly TRBD1 for D (6 bases). V shed 5 bases and J shed 0 bases, with 9 bases lying between them. Germline V gene sequence: CDR1 SGHTA, CDR2 FQGNSA. There are 14 residues in the CDR3. Full variable domain (outside the CDR3, taken from reference TRBV7-2 and TRBJ2-3): GAGVSQSPSNKVTEKGKDVELRCDPISGHTALYWYRQSLGQGLEFLIYFQGNSAPDKSGLPSDRFSAERTGGSVSTLTIQRTQQEDSAVYLCASSRTESTDTQYFGPGTRLTVL.

The chain carries TRBV13 and TRBJ1-6, with D unresolved. The germline gives CDR1 PRHDT, CDR2 FYEKMQ (reference sequence). The germline V and J ends were trimmed by 1 base and 13 bases, with 8 bases remaining between them. The CDR3 runs to 12 residues. The CDR3 loop is CASSLVDSPLHF. The CDR3 region has the DNA TGTGCCAGCAGCTTAGTCGACTCGCCCCTCCACTTT.

The V gene is TRBV7-2, the J gene TRBJ2-5; TRBD1 is a possible D gene (5 bases). The CDR3 has 16 residues. Germline-derived CDR1 and CDR2 are SGHTA and FQGNSA. Trimming took 2 bases from V and 5 from J, leaving 18 bases between them. The CDR3 sequence is CASSLSGQGVGETQYF. Written as DNA, the CDR3 is TGTGCCAGCAGCTTAAGTGGGCAGGGCGTTGGCGAGACCCAGTACTTC.

The gene calls are TRBV25-1 and TRBJ2-4, with 10 bases lining up with TRBD1. Unmatched junction bases numbered 5, after V lost 4 bases and J lost 2 bases. The CDR3 covers 16 residues. Germline V gene data show CDR1 as MGHDK and CDR2 as SYGVNS. The CDR3: CASSASGQGSKNIQYF. Here the CDR3 DNA reads TGTGCCAGCAGTGCCTCGGGACAGGGGTCCAAAAACATTCAGTACTTC. The whole variable domain, filled in from reference TRBV25-1 and TRBJ2-4, reads EADIYQTPRYLVIGTGKKITLECSQTMGHDKMYWYQQDPGMELHLIHYSYGVNSTEKGDLSSESTVSRIRTEHFPLTLESARPSHTSQYLCASSASGQGSKNIQYFGAGTRLSVL.

The chain carries TRBV7-9 and TRBJ2-2, with D perhaps given as TRBD1 or TRBD2 (5 bases each). V was shortened by 5 bases and J by 7 bases, with 14 bases between the two germline ends. Germline lookup yields CDR1 SEHNR and CDR2 FQNEAQ (reference sequence). This CDR3 comprises 14 residues. The CDR3 DNA reads TGTGCCAGCAGCCCGGGACCACGGGGCGGGGAGCTGTTTTTT. Translation: CASSPGPRGGELFF.